This TCR beta chain was recorded in a study of cytotoxic CD8 clonotypes in ibrutinib-treated CLL. Whole-study results and caveats: The study found clonality rose at ibrutinib response, then fell toward baseline at progression.

Only one count was recorded for this clone. Antigen: not known. Deletions cut 5 bases from V and 14 bases from J, with 14 bases between. From germline, CDR1 is MDHEN and CDR2 SYDVKM. The length of the CDR3 is 11 residues. Only in-frame clones appear in the TCRdb table, and some are missing; sequencing was by immunoSEQ multiplex PCR. Found here are some 130,000 clones, 80% to 95% of them singletons; the top ten hold 10% to 11%. This rearrangement joins TRBV28 to TRBJ2-3; D gene uncertain. This TCR derives from a human donor with chronic lymphocytic leukemia. Here the sequenced sample was PBMCs, taken after 12 months of ibrutinib treatment. This chain's CDR3 is CASSEGDMRYF. The CDR3 region has the DNA TGTGCCAGCAGTGAAGGAGATATGAGGTATTTT.